This TCR beta chain was sequenced for a study of blood T cell repertoires in COVID-19. In the study overall: Spain, Italy and the United States supplied samples that represented acute and convalescent COVID-19.

The CDR3 has 13 residues. With V trimmed by 10 bases and J by 5 bases, 2 bases remained unmatched. Assay used: immunoSEQ multiplex PCR; TCRdb lists only in-frame clones, some missing. The sample has under 300,000 clones, roughly 91% seen once. The sample consisted of peripheral blood. This sequence was found in a middle-aged woman who had recovered from COVID-19. This chain uses TRBV12-3 or TRBV12-4 with TRBJ2-1, with TRBD2 matching 13 bases. In DNA form, the CDR3 reads TGTGCCACTGGGACTAGCGGGAACAATGAGCAGTTCTTC. This gives the protein CATGTSGNNEQFF.